The rows below give T cell receptor beta chains drawn from one sample of a study of cytomegalovirus exposure and HLA in healthy donors. Profiling relied on immunoSEQ multiplex PCR, and the TCRdb table lists in-frame clones only, not all of them. The table records some 130,000 clones, almost 85% of them present only once. Sequencing was performed on PBMCs. The receptors originated from a man aged 25-40 years in good health and CMV-seropositive. The CDR3 runs from the conserved cysteine through the conserved F or W. A D gene is named only where the DNA matches it firmly. A clone size is listed for some rows: how often the clone was seen (once, few, many), or a class if it is expanded.

NA	NA	TRBJ1-5	TRBV23-1	TGCGCCAGCAGTCGTAAATGTATCAATCAGCCCCAGCATTTT	CASSRKCINQPQHF
NA	TRBD1	TRBJ2-1	TRBV7-2	TGTGCCAGCAGGATAGGGGGCCTCAATGAGCAGTTCTTC	CASRIGGLNEQFF
NA	TRBD1	TRBJ2-5	TRBV30	TGTGCCTGGAGTTTGGGACAGGGATTGGAAGAGACCCAGTACTTC	CAWSLGQGLEETQYF
NA	TRBD2	TRBJ2-7	TRBV19	TGTGCCAGTAGTATTCGGGGTAGCGGGGGAACCTACGAGCAGTACTTC	CASSIRGSGGTYEQYF
NA	NA	TRBJ1-1	TRBV29-1	TGCAGCGTCAGACCAGGGGAGAGGACTGAAGCTTTCTTT	CSVRPGERTEAFF
NA	NA	TRBJ2-3	TRBV6-5	TGTGCCAGCAGTTATACCCGCCAGGGCGCAGATACGCAGTATTTT	CASSYTRQGADTQYF
NA	TRBD2	TRBJ2-5	TRBV10-3	TGTGCCACCACGCGGGCCCTAGCGGGAAAAAGAGAGACCCAGTACTTC	CATTRALAGKRETQYF
NA	NA	TRBJ1-5	TRBV2	TGTGCCAGCAGTCGACAGGAATCTCAGCCCCAGCATTTT	CASSRQESQPQHF
NA	NA	TRBJ2-7	TRBV9	TGTGCCAGCAGCGGGACAGCCTACGAGCAGTACTTC	CASSGTAYEQYF
NA	NA	TRBJ2-7	TRBV9	TGTGCCAGCAGCGTAGGGGGGGAGCCGACTGTATACGAGCAGTACTTC	CASSVGGEPTVYEQYF
once	NA	TRBJ2-3	TRBV9	TGTGCCAGCAGCGCTATAGCAGATACGCAGTATTTT	CASSAIADTQYF
NA	NA	TRBJ1-1	TRBV10-2	TGCGCCAGCAGACTTACTGGGAACACTGAAGCTTTCTTT	CASRLTGNTEAFF
NA	NA	TRBJ2-7	TRBV7-9	TGTGCCAGCAGCCCAGGGTACTCCTACGAGCAGTACTTC	CASSPGYSYEQYF
NA	TRBD1	TRBJ2-7	TRBV7-2	TGTGCCAGCAGCTTTCGGACAGGTAGCTACGAGCAGTACTTC	CASSFRTGSYEQYF
NA	NA	TRBJ1-1	TRBV11-2	TGTGCCAGCAGCTTTCAGAGGGTGACTGAAGCTTTCTTT	CASSFQRVTEAFF
once	NA	TRBJ2-1	TRBV11-2	TGTGCCAGCAGCTTAGGGCAGAACAATGAGCAGTTCTTC	CASSLGQNNEQFF
NA	TRBD1	TRBJ1-5	TRBV5-6	TGTGCCAGCAGCCCGGGACAGAGCAATCAGCCCCAGCATTTT	CASSPGQSNQPQHF
NA	TRBD1	TRBJ1-1	TRBV28	TGTGCCAGCAGGGGGACAGCGAACACTGAAGCTTTCTTT	CASRGTANTEAFF
NA	NA	TRBJ2-3	TRBV7-6	TGTGCCAGCAGCCTCCAGGTCGCAACTAGCACAGATACGCAGTATTTT	CASSLQVATSTDTQYF
NA	TRBD1	TRBJ2-7	TRBV29-1	TGCAGCGTTGAAGAGGACAGGGCTTACGAGCAGTACTTC	CSVEEDRAYEQYF
NA	NA	TRBJ2-5	TRBV5-5	TGTGCCAGCAGCCCAGGCAACCAAGAGACCCAGTACTTC	CASSPGNQETQYF
NA	TRBD2	TRBJ2-1	TRBV29-1	TGCAGCGCTATAGCGGGGAGCTCCTACAATGAGCAGTTCTTC	CSAIAGSSYNEQFF
NA	NA	TRBJ2-3	TRBV7-7	TGTGCCAGCAGCCGAGTCGCCGGGACAGATACGCAGTATTTT	CASSRVAGTDTQYF
NA	NA	TRBJ1-4	TRBV6-5	TGTGCCAGCAGTGCACAGCCAGATGAAAAACTGTTTTTT	CASSAQPDEKLFF
NA	TRBD2	TRBJ2-2	TRBV6-1	TGTGCCAGCAGCGTTAGTCGGGGACTAGGCGGGGAGCTGTTTTTT	CASSVSRGLGGELFF
NA	TRBD1	TRBJ2-7	TRBV10-3	TGTGCCATCAGGCCGGGACAGGGGGCCCCCGAGCAGTACTTC	CAIRPGQGAPEQYF
NA	TRBD1	TRBJ2-5	TRBV7-7	TGTGCCAGCAGCACGGACAGGGAAGAGACCCAGTACTTC	CASSTDREETQYF
NA	NA	TRBJ2-5	TRBV30	TGTGCCTGGAGATCCCCCCCAGTAGAGACCCAGTACTTC	CAWRSPPVETQYF
NA	TRBD1	TRBJ1-2	TRBV25-1	TGTGCCAGCAGTGGTGGTAGGGGGCAGCGGGGCTACACCTTC	CASSGGRGQRGYTF
NA	NA	TRBJ2-3	TRBV18	TGTGCCAGCTCACCTCTTAGTGGGCCGGGCACAGATACGCAGTATTTT	CASSPLSGPGTDTQYF
NA	TRBD1	TRBJ2-7	TRBV5-1	TGCGCCAGCAGCAAACAGGGGACCCTCTCCTACGAGCAGTACTTC	CASSKQGTLSYEQYF
NA	TRBD1	TRBJ1-1	TRBV19	TGTGCCAGTAGTCAAGACAGGGGGTCCCCGAACACTGAAGCTTTCTTT	CASSQDRGSPNTEAFF
NA	NA	TRBJ1-1	TRBV9	TGTGCCAGCAGCGTAGCTTCAACAGATGAAGCTTTCTTT	CASSVASTDEAFF
NA	NA	TRBJ2-1	TRBV2	TGTGCCAGCAGTGGCGGGCGGAGCTCCTACAATGAGCAGTTCTTC	CASSGGRSSYNEQFF
NA	NA	TRBJ2-1	TRBV27	TGTGCCAGTATGTGGGAGTCGTCTGCCACCAATGAGCAGTTCTTC	CASMWESSATNEQFF
NA	TRBD1	TRBJ1-1	TRBV9	TGTGCCAGCAGCGTACTGGGACAGGGCCACACTGAAGCTTTCTTT	CASSVLGQGHTEAFF
NA	TRBD1	TRBJ1-1	TRBV9	TGTGCCAGCAGCGGAGGGGACAGGGAAGGGAACACTGAAGCTTTCTTT	CASSGGDREGNTEAFF
NA	NA	TRBJ1-2	TRBV13	TGTGCCAGCAGCCGGGAGGCCAGCTACACCTTC	CASSREASYTF
once	NA	TRBJ1-1	TRBV20-1	TGCAGTGCTAGAGGGCAAGTTGAAGCTTTCTTT	CSARGQVEAFF
NA	NA	TRBJ2-7	TRBV9	TGTGCCAGCAGCCCATCCGGACACGCACGCTACGAGCAGTACTTC	CASSPSGHARYEQYF
NA	TRBD1	TRBJ2-1	TRBV5-5	TGTGCCAGCAGCGCCGCCGGGACAGGCTACAATGAGCAGTTCTTC	CASSAAGTGYNEQFF
NA	TRBD1	TRBJ1-1	TRBV10-3	TGTGCCATCGCCGACAGGGGGCTTACTGAAGCTTTCTTT	CAIADRGLTEAFF
NA	NA	TRBJ1-2	TRBV6-6	TGTGCCAGCAGCCTAGGACAGACTTGGGGCTACACCTTC	CASSLGQTWGYTF
once	NA	TRBJ2-3	TRBV9	TGTGCCAGCAGCGTAGATTTCGGGAGTGGCACAGATACGCAGTATTTT	CASSVDFGSGTDTQYF
once	TRBD1	TRBJ2-3	TRBV7-6	TGTGCCAGCAGCGCAGACAGGGATGATACGCAGTATTTT	CASSADRDDTQYF
NA	TRBD1	TRBJ1-1	TRBV10-3	TGTGCCATCACTCGGACAGGGTTGAGGGATGGGCTTGAAGCTTTCTTT	CAITRTGLRDGLEAFF
once	NA	TRBJ1-2	TRBV2	TGTGCCAGCACCCAACTTATTAGCTACACCTTC	CASTQLISYTF
NA	TRBD1	TRBJ2-1	TRBV6-5	TGTGCCAGCAGTCCCGGGACAGGGGGCTACAATGAGCAGTTCTTC	CASSPGTGGYNEQFF
NA	TRBD1	TRBJ2-5	TRBV2	TGTGCCAGCAGTGTTGACAGGGTGAATGGTGGAACCCAGTACTTC	CASSVDRVNGGTQYF
NA	TRBD2	TRBJ2-5	TRBV6-5	TGTGCCAGCAGACTACTAGCGGGGGGGCCTGAGTACTTC	CASRLLAGGPEYF
once	NA	TRBJ2-7	TRBV6-1	TGTGCCAGCAGCTACAGGGAAATGTACGAGCAGTACTTC	CASSYREMYEQYF
few	NA	TRBJ1-1	TRBV21-1	TGTGCCAGCAGCCCCCGGCGGGACCCGAACACTGAAGCTTTCTTT	CASSPRRDPNTEAFF